One and the same sample provided the 15 T cell receptor beta chains below, sequenced in a study of response to subunit inactivated influenza vaccine. TCRdb re-called the RT-PCR reads through MiXCR, storing one row per CDR3 protein. The sample carries 750,000 to 850,000 distinct CDR3 sequences, 15% to 20% recorded once. The sequenced sample was PBMCs from blood, obtained 5 to 6 days after vaccination. The source of these receptors is a man aged 45-65 years who received an inactivated influenza vaccine.

This clonotype was recorded at least ten times. The rearrangement uses TRBV12-3 or TRBV12-4 and TRBJ1-5, with TRBD1 identical over 9 bases. This CDR3 region has 14 residues. With V trimmed by 5 bases and J by 5 bases, 4 bases remained unmatched. CDR3 in amino acids: CASSRDRADQPQHF. The CDR3 nucleotides are TGTGCCAGCAGTAGGGACAGGGCCGATCAGCCCCAGCATTTT.

This clonotype was picked up a small number of times. This chain connects TRBV29-1 to TRBJ1-4, with 7 bases matching TRBD1. This CDR3 spans 13 amino acids. The V and J ends lost 4 bases and 6 bases, in that order; junction bases with no gene match: 5. CDR1 is SQVTM and CDR2 is ANQGSEA in the germline V gene. The CDR3 here is CSVGVTGYEKLFF. The CDR3 DNA follows: TGCAGCGTTGGAGTGACAGGGTATGAAAAACTGTTTTTT. Full variable domain (outside the CDR3, taken from reference TRBV29-1 and TRBJ1-4): SAVISQKPSRDICQRGTSLTIQCQVDSQVTMMFWYRQQPGQSLTLIATANQGSEATYESGFVIDKFPISRPNLTFSTLTVSNMSPEDSSIYLCSVGVTGYEKLFFGSGTQLSVL.

The rearrangement joins TRBV18 to TRBJ2-7, with D unclear. Germline loops: CDR1 KGHSH, CDR2 LQKENI. V was trimmed by 2 bases and J by 6 bases, leaving 14 bases between them. The CDR3 is 14 residues long. The CDR3 bases are TGTGCCAGCTCACCAAACCCTGTAGTGGGCGAGCAGTACTTC. Its protein is CASSPNPVVGEQYF.

V is TRBV9 and J is TRBJ2-6; D not certain. The CDR3 sequence is 14 residues long. V gave up 3 bases and J gave up 0 bases, with 4 bases separating them. Germline V gene sequence: CDR1 SGDLS, CDR2 YYNGEE. The CDR3 sequence: CASSADSGANVLTF. The CDR3 DNA follows: TGTGCCAGCAGCGCAGACTCTGGGGCCAACGTCCTGACTTTC.

This clonotype showed up many times. The chain carries TRBV20-1 and TRBJ2-1; 10 positions agree with TRBD2. Germline V gene lookup returns CDR1 DFQATT and CDR2 SNEGSKA (reference sequence). Losses at the gene ends were 2 bases for V and 4 bases for J; bases not matched to a gene: 5. The length of the CDR3 is 15 residues. The CDR3 DNA is TGCAGTGCTAGATTAGCGGGGGGCCTTTACAATGAGCAGTTCTTC. It specifies CSARLAGGLYNEQFF.

The sample holds many counts of this clonotype. The chain recombines TRBV20-1 with TRBJ2-1; D unresolved. This CDR3 has 10 amino acids. Trimming shortened V by 3 bases and J by 9 bases, and 6 bases separated the two germline ends. The germline CDR1 and CDR2 sequences are DFQATT and SNEGSKA (reference sequence). Written as DNA, the CDR3 is TGCAGTGCTAGTTTTCCTGAGCAGTTCTTC. Protein sequence: CSASFPEQFF.

This clonotype was seen a handful of times. The rearrangement joins TRBV27 to TRBJ2-2, with 13 bases identical to TRBD2. Germline CDR1 and CDR2: MNHEY and SMNVEV (reference sequence). V lost 8 bases and J lost 5; bases outside the gene matches: 11. CDR3 length equals 17 residues. The DNA for the CDR3 is TGTGCCAGCCGAAGGGGACTAGCGGGATCGGGGACCGGGGAGCTGTTTTTT. This translates into CASRRGLAGSGTGELFF.

The chain employs TRBV4-1 and TRBJ2-5, with a tentative D call TRBD2 (6 bases). The CDR3 has 15 amino acids. Trimming cost V 4 bases and J 5 bases, with 17 bases left between them. CDR1 is MGHRA, CDR2 YSYEKL, per germline. The CDR3 loop is CASSPTGTHDETQYF. In nucleotides, the CDR3 is TGCGCCAGCAGCCCGACCGGGACTCATGACGAGACCCAGTACTTC.

The V gene is TRBV28, the J gene TRBJ1-2, with 8 positions matching TRBD1. This CDR3 is 15 amino acids long. Losses at the gene ends were 5 bases for V and 13 bases for J; bases not matched to a gene: 18. CDR1 and CDR2 (germline): MDHEN, SYDVKM. CDR3 sequence (DNA): TGTGCCAGCAGTCAATGGAGGACAGGGATGGAAGCGGGCACCTTC. Translated: CASSQWRTGMEAGTF.

J is TRBJ1-1 and V is TRBV6-2 or TRBV6-3; D remains unclear. CDR3 length equals 12 residues. V was clipped by 5 bases and J by 0 bases, with 4 bases between them. Germline CDR1 reads MNHEY; CDR2 reads SVGEGT. Here the CDR3 reads CASSKMNTEAFF. In nucleotides, the CDR3 is TGTGCCAGCAGTAAAATGAACACTGAAGCTTTCTTT.

In this sample, this clonotype turned up many times. V gene TRBV2 combines with J gene TRBJ2-5; 9 positions match TRBD2. V dropped 3 bases and J dropped 7; count of bases not matched to a gene: 6. This CDR3 has 14 amino acids. Germline V gene sequence: CDR1 SNHLY, CDR2 FYNNEI. CDR3 coding DNA: TGTGCCAGCAGTGACGGACTAGCGAGGGGGACCCAGTACTTC. The encoded protein is CASSDGLARGTQYF.

This clonotype was seen more than once but under ten times. V and J are TRBV9 and TRBJ2-4; D might be TRBD1 or TRBD2, each matching 6 bases. The V end was cut by 2 bases, the J end by 1 base, with 13 bases between. CDR3 length: 16 residues. The germline gives CDR1 SGDLS, CDR2 YYNGEE. CDR3 loop: CASSVGGGQAKNIQYF. CDR3 DNA sequence: TGTGCCAGCAGCGTTGGAGGGGGTCAGGCCAAAAACATTCAGTACTTC.

This clonotype was counted ten times or more. The V call is TRBV15, the J call TRBJ2-7; 7 positions agree with TRBD1. V shed 5 bases, J shed 2 bases, and the junction held 6 bases outside the gene matches. Per germline, CDR1 LNHNV and CDR2 YYDKDF (reference sequence). This CDR3 comprises 14 residues. The CDR3 loop is CATSRTGDTYEQYF. CDR3 DNA: TGTGCCACCAGCCGCACAGGGGACACCTACGAGCAGTACTTC.

As DNA, the CDR3 is TGTGCCAGCACCCTTTGGGGGGACAGGCGCAATGAGCAGTTCTTC. It is translated as CASTLWGDRRNEQFF. The chain recombines TRBV7-2 with TRBJ2-1; 8 nucleotides line up with TRBD1. V was clipped by 7 bases and J by 6 bases; unmatched bases: 11. CDR1 SGHTA and CDR2 FQGNSA come from the germline V gene. The CDR3 is 15 residues long.

The chain links TRBV9 to TRBJ2-1; 8 bases map to TRBD2. In germline, CDR1 is SGDLS, CDR2 YYNGEE. This CDR3 spans 15 amino acids. Trimming took 0 bases from V and 7 from J; bases not matched to a gene: 6. CDR3 nucleotide sequence: TGTGCCAGCAGCGTAGCCCCCGTAGCGGGGAATGAGCAGTTCTTC. It encodes CASSVAPVAGNEQFF.